What follows are 31 T cell receptor beta chains derived from one specimen sequenced in a study of blood T cell repertoires in COVID-19. The assay was immunoSEQ multiplex PCR, and TCRdb's table has in-frame clones only and misses some. The profile covers approximately 440,000 clones, with around 91% appearing a single time and 0.6% taken by the ten largest. The sample taken for sequencing was PBMCs or T cells enriched from blood (not recorded which). These receptors all come from a man younger than 35 who had recovered from COVID-19.

This chain links TRBV19 with TRBJ2-3; D might be TRBD2 (6 bases). The germline V gene encodes CDR1 LNHDA and CDR2 SQIVND (reference sequence). The ends were cut back, 1 base at V and 5 bases at J, with 7 bases in the middle. The CDR3 contains 13 residues. The CDR3 here is CASSIVGGDTQYF. The CDR3 DNA reads TGTGCCAGTAGTATAGTCGGGGGAGATACGCAGTATTTT.

The V gene is TRBV28, the J gene TRBJ1-2; D is unresolved. The CDR3 contains 14 residues. V shed 5 bases and J shed 6 bases, with 16 bases lying between them. CDR1 and CDR2 (germline): MDHEN, SYDVKM. The DNA for the CDR3 is TGTGCCAGCAGTATCTCCGGGAAGGCGGATGGCTACACCTTC. Protein product: CASSISGKADGYTF.

About this clone: Distinct nucleotide sequences in the sample also encode this CDR3. V usage is TRBV28 and J usage is TRBJ1-2; 9 nucleotides align to TRBD1. The junction had 4 bases not matched to a gene; V was cut back by 6 bases and J by 2 bases. The CDR3 sequence is 14 residues long. CDR1 is MDHEN, CDR2 SYDVKM, per germline. The CDR3 DNA reads as TGTGCCAGCAGCTCCGGGACAGGGAACTATGGCTACACCTTC. Amino acid sequence: CASSSGTGNYGYTF.

The gene calls are TRBV7-8 and TRBJ2-7; tentative D call: TRBD2 (7 bases). The CDR3 totals 14 residues. The V gene's germline CDR1 is SGHVS and CDR2 FQNEAQ. V was clipped by 7 bases and J by 0 bases, with 13 bases between them. The CDR3, as DNA: TGTGCCAGCACGCGAGGGGGGGTCTCCTACGAGCAGTACTTC. Protein product: CASTRGGVSYEQYF.

The chain is built from TRBV28 and TRBJ2-7, with D perhaps TRBD2 (6 bases). Trimming shortened V by 8 bases and J by 0 bases, and 17 bases separated the two germline ends. Germline V gene data show CDR1 as MDHEN and CDR2 as SYDVKM. The CDR3 is 15 amino acids. The CDR3: CASHDGSIGSYEQYF. The CDR3 DNA follows: TGTGCCAGCCACGACGGGAGCATCGGCTCCTACGAGCAGTACTTC.

This clone was recorded once. The chain links TRBV6-5 to TRBJ2-1; TRBD2 matches at 13 bases. Germline CDR1 is MNHEY and CDR2 is SVGAGI. Trimming took 8 bases from V and 2 from J; bases not matched to a gene: 3. CDR3 length: 15 residues. CDR3 sequence: CASGLAGATYNEQFF. The CDR3 nucleotides are TGTGCCAGCGGACTAGCGGGAGCTACCTACAATGAGCAGTTCTTC.

The chain recombines TRBV29-1 with TRBJ1-2; TRBD1 agrees at 7 bases. V lost 3 bases, J lost 8 bases, and 6 bases stayed unmatched. This CDR3 comprises 12 residues. The germline V gene encodes CDR1 SQVTM and CDR2 ANQGSEA. This CDR3 is CSVDFTGVGYTF. The CDR3 DNA is TGCAGCGTTGACTTTACAGGGGTCGGCTACACCTTC.

This clone was recorded once. DNA of the CDR3: TGTGCCAGCAGCTTACATGTGGAGTCAGTGTCCTACGAGCAGTACTTC. This translates into CASSLHVESVSYEQYF. The rearrangement joins TRBV11-2 to TRBJ2-7; D unclear. Between the trimmed V and J ends, which lost 2 bases and 1 base, there was a span of 15 bases. Per germline, CDR1 SGHAT and CDR2 FQNNGV. The CDR3 totals 16 residues.

The CDR3: CASSSGTSRITDTQYF. DNA of the CDR3: TGCGCCAGCAGCTCTGGGACTAGCAGAATCACAGATACGCAGTATTTT. The chain links TRBV5-1 to TRBJ2-3, with 9 positions matching TRBD2. V gave up 3 bases and J gave up 2 bases; unmatched junction bases: 7. The CDR3 consists of 16 residues. CDR1 is SGHRS, CDR2 YFSETQ, per germline. Supplemented by reference TRBV5-1 and TRBJ2-3, the full variable domain reads KAGVTQTPRYLIKTRGQQVTLSCSPISGHRSVSWYQQTPGQGLQFLFEYFSETQRNKGNFPGRFSGRQFSNSRSEMNVSTLELGDSALYLCASSSGTSRITDTQYFGPGTRLTVL.

This clone was picked up one time. The chain joins TRBV3-1 (or the pseudogene TRBV3-2) to TRBJ2-7, with TRBD2 matching 8 bases. The CDR3 loop spans 14 amino acids. The germline V gene has CDR1 LGHDT and CDR2 YNNKEL (reference sequence). Germline trimming cut 7 bases from V and 5 bases from J; bases unmatched to any gene: 10. CDR3 in DNA: TGTGCCAGCACCCCCGGGGGGGCGATAAACGAGCAGTACTTC. It is translated as CASTPGGAINEQYF.

This clone appeared a single time. The V and J genes are TRBV7-9 and TRBJ1-1; the match to TRBD1 covers 7 bases. Trimming took 6 bases from V and 4 from J; bases not matched to a gene: 2. Germline V lookup: CDR1 SEHNR, CDR2 FQNEAQ (reference sequence). CDR3 length: 12 residues. CDR3 residues: CASRTGPTEAFF. The CDR3 region has the DNA TGTGCCAGCAGGACAGGGCCCACTGAAGCTTTCTTT.

The rearrangement joins TRBV2 to TRBJ1-1; 8 positions match TRBD1. Germline CDR1 is SNHLY and CDR2 is FYNNEI. V lost 4 bases and J lost 5; bases outside the gene matches: 6. The CDR3 runs 14 residues. The chain's CDR3 is CASSATGGRTEAFF. CDR3 DNA: TGTGCCAGCAGTGCTACAGGGGGACGGACTGAAGCTTTCTTT.

This rearrangement joins TRBV11-2 to TRBJ1-1; D gene uncertain. The CDR3 is made up of 14 amino acids. The V and J ends lost 5 bases and 1 base respectively, with 11 bases between them. Per the germline V gene, CDR1 is SGHAT and CDR2 is FQNNGV. Here the CDR3 DNA reads TGTGCCAGCAGCGAAGCGGGAGGGAACACTGAAGCTTTCTTT. Its protein product is CASSEAGGNTEAFF.

V gene TRBV7-6 combines with J gene TRBJ1-1; no reliable D call. V lost 1 base, J lost 6 bases, and 12 bases lay in between. The CDR3 has 14 amino acids. From germline, CDR1 is SGHVS and CDR2 FNYEAQ. The CDR3 bases are TGTGCCAGCAGCTTAGTTCCTGACACAGCTGAAGCTTTCTTT. This translates into CASSLVPDTAEAFF.

This clone was counted once. The chain has TRBV5-1 and TRBJ2-1, with a possible D match to TRBD2 (6 bases). Germline V lookup: CDR1 SGHRS, CDR2 YFSETQ. CDR3 length equals 15 residues. V lost 3 bases to trimming and J lost 7 bases, with 17 bases between them. DNA for the CDR3: TGCGCCAGCAGCTCCGCCTTGGCGGAGGGGAATGAGCAGTTCTTC. Protein sequence: CASSSALAEGNEQFF. Filled out from reference TRBV5-1 and TRBJ2-1, the complete variable domain reads KAGVTQTPRYLIKTRGQQVTLSCSPISGHRSVSWYQQTPGQGLQFLFEYFSETQRNKGNFPGRFSGRQFSNSRSEMNVSTLELGDSALYLCASSSALAEGNEQFFGPGTRLTVL.

The genes are TRBV5-4 and TRBJ1-5, with D possibly being TRBD1 (5 bases). Trimming left V 2 bases short and J 3 bases short, with 12 bases between. The CDR3 consists of 15 residues. Germline V lookup: CDR1 SGHNT, CDR2 YYREEE (reference sequence). In DNA form, the CDR3 reads TGTGCCAGCAGCTTTGCCGACGGACACAATCAGCCCCAGCATTTT. Protein: CASSFADGHNQPQHF.

V and J are TRBV9 and TRBJ2-3, with D perhaps matching TRBD2 (5 bases). This CDR3 has 14 amino acids. Germline V CDR1 and CDR2: SGDLS, YYNGEE. Trimming pared 3 bases from V and 1 base from J, leaving 9 bases between. The CDR3 sequence is CASSERVGTDTQYF. Written as DNA, the CDR3 is TGTGCCAGCAGCGAGAGGGTTGGCACAGATACGCAGTATTTT.

The V and J genes are TRBV2 and TRBJ1-5; 11 positions match TRBD1. V was pared by 8 bases and J by 5 bases, with 5 bases of the junction left unmatched. CDR1 SNHLY and CDR2 FYNNEI come from the germline V gene. This CDR3 is built from 14 residues. CDR3 residues: CASRGQGGYQPQHF. Written as DNA, the CDR3 is TGTGCCAGCCGGGGACAGGGGGGTTATCAGCCCCAGCATTTT.

The chain employs TRBV28 and TRBJ2-7, with D maybe TRBD2 (5 bases). Trimming took 3 bases from V and 0 from J, leaving 15 bases between them. CDR1 is MDHEN, CDR2 SYDVKM, per germline. The CDR3 has 16 residues. In DNA form, the CDR3 reads TGTGCCAGCAGTTTCCCTCTTGCGGGCAGCTCCTACGAGCAGTACTTC. Its protein is CASSFPLAGSSYEQYF.

The genes are TRBV5-1 and TRBJ1-1; TRBD1 is a possible D gene (5 bases). Germline-derived CDR1 and CDR2 are SGHRS and YFSETQ. CDR3 length: 16 amino acids. The V and J ends lost 1 base and 5 bases respectively, with 18 bases between them. The CDR3 coding sequence is TGCGCCAGCAGCTTGTCCGGAGATCGGTCAGGGACTGAAGCTTTCTTT. As protein: CASSLSGDRSGTEAFF. Full variable domain (missing parts from reference TRBV5-1 and TRBJ1-1): KAGVTQTPRYLIKTRGQQVTLSCSPISGHRSVSWYQQTPGQGLQFLFEYFSETQRNKGNFPGRFSGRQFSNSRSEMNVSTLELGDSALYLCASSLSGDRSGTEAFFGQGTRLTVV.

V usage is TRBV10-1 and J usage is TRBJ2-1; D is uncertain. V lost 2 bases and J 0 bases, leaving 8 bases between the germline ends. The CDR3 has 15 amino acids. CDR1 WNHNN and CDR2 SYGVQD come from the germline V gene (reference sequence). The CDR3 region has the DNA TGCGCCAGCAGTGAGAGCCATAGCTCCTACAATGAGCAGTTCTTC. Its protein is CASSESHSSYNEQFF.

The chain uses TRBV3-1 (or the pseudogene TRBV3-2) and TRBJ1-5; no definite D call. The CDR3 sequence is 15 residues long. V was cut by 4 bases and J by 5 bases, with 15 bases left in between. Germline CDR1 LGHDT, CDR2 YNNKEL (reference sequence). Here the CDR3 reads CASSRSDGIYQPQHF. The DNA of the CDR3 is TGTGCCAGCAGCCGATCGGACGGGATATATCAGCCCCAGCATTTT.

CDR3 protein: CASSLGRDKGYEQYF. CDR3 coding DNA: TGTGCCAGCAGCTTGGGGCGGGATAAGGGCTACGAGCAGTACTTC. V usage is TRBV5-4 and J usage is TRBJ2-7, with a possible D match to TRBD2 (6 bases). The germline V and J ends were trimmed by 0 bases and 3 bases, with 13 bases remaining between them. This CDR3 comprises 15 residues. CDR1 and CDR2 (germline): SGHNT, YYREEE (reference sequence).

This chain links TRBV7-9 with TRBJ1-1; no firm D call. Germline CDR1 is SEHNR and CDR2 is FQNEAQ (reference sequence). The CDR3 has 14 amino acids. Trimming took 5 bases from V and 4 from J, leaving 14 bases between them. CDR3: CASSTLDAGTEAFF. In nucleotides, the CDR3 is TGTGCCAGCAGCACCCTCGACGCGGGCACTGAAGCTTTCTTT.

The rearrangement links TRBV7-8 to TRBJ1-3; the D is unclear. Germline V gene sequence: CDR1 SGHVS, CDR2 FQNEAQ. V was trimmed by 6 bases and J by 3 bases, leaving 18 bases between them. The CDR3 spans 16 residues. CDR3 sequence: CASRGGGLEGGNTIYF. The DNA of the CDR3 is TGTGCCAGCAGGGGAGGAGGGTTGGAAGGTGGAAACACCATATATTTT.

J is TRBJ2-7 and V is TRBV7-8, with 10 bases aligning to TRBD1. Unmatched junction bases numbered 10, after V lost 5 bases and J lost 6 bases. The CDR3 length is 15 residues. Germline V gene data show CDR1 as SGHVS and CDR2 as FQNEAQ. CDR3 protein: CASSLAGTGVGEQYF. The CDR3 DNA follows: TGTGCCAGCAGCCTCGCTGGGACAGGGGTGGGCGAGCAGTACTTC.

This clone was seen once. The genes are TRBV5-4 and TRBJ2-2; 8 bases are shared with TRBD1. With V trimmed by 4 bases and J by 6 bases, 5 bases remained unmatched. Germline lookup yields CDR1 SGHNT and CDR2 YYREEE (reference sequence). The length of the CDR3 is 14 residues. The chain's CDR3 is CASSSSTGAGELFF. CDR3 sequence (DNA): TGTGCCAGCAGCAGCTCGACAGGGGCCGGGGAGCTGTTTTTT.

The rearrangement uses TRBV10-3 and TRBJ2-1; 8 bases agree with TRBD1. Unmatched junction bases numbered 3, after V lost 6 bases and J lost 2 bases. This CDR3 is built from 14 residues. Germline V gives CDR1 ENHRY, CDR2 SYGVKD. Written as DNA, the CDR3 is TGTGCCATCAGGCGACAGGGGACCTACAATGAGCAGTTCTTC. This encodes CAIRRQGTYNEQFF.

This clone was counted a single time. This rearrangement joins TRBV2 to TRBJ1-2, with a tentative D call TRBD1 (5 bases). In germline, CDR1 is SNHLY, CDR2 FYNNEI. V lost 4 bases, J lost 4 bases, and 10 bases lay in between. The CDR3 has 13 amino acids. CDR3 bases: TGTGCCAGCAGTGCGACAGAAGTCTATGGCTACACCTTC. Its protein is CASSATEVYGYTF.

V gene TRBV11-1 combines with J gene TRBJ1-1; TRBD1 is a possible D gene (6 bases). With 5 bases removed from V and 2 bases from J, the gap between germline ends came to 9 bases. The CDR3 extends over 13 amino acids. The germline V gene has CDR1 SGHAT and CDR2 FQDESV (reference sequence). CDR3 bases: TGTGCCAGCAGCACGGGACAAAACACTGAAGCTTTCTTT. Translation gives CASSTGQNTEAFF.

The CDR3 DNA follows: TGTGCCACCCTGAGGTCGGGGAACTATGGCTACACCTTC. It yields the protein CATLRSGNYGYTF. The V gene is TRBV6-5, the J gene TRBJ1-2; D remains unclear. This CDR3 spans 13 amino acids. CDR1 is MNHEY, CDR2 SVGAGI, per germline. V lost 10 bases and J 2 bases, leaving 14 bases between the germline ends.